This paragraph covers one T cell receptor beta chain sequence. Its antigen is not identified. The CDR3 contains 15 residues. Per germline, CDR1 SNHLY and CDR2 FYNNEI. V was pared by 5 bases and J by 4 bases, with 17 bases between. The data stem from a study of T cell repertoires in cytomegalovirus infection. The wider study: Epitope selection comprised recently identified HLA-C-restricted CMV epitopes and well-studied HLA-B-restricted CMV epitopes. TCR beta signatures that were public indicated CMV infection and matching HLA type. Study results and caveats: CMV-specific TCR beta clonotypes restricted by HLA-C were the ones dominating the ex vivo response.

Each CDR3 protein gets one entry after TCRdb re-called the reads with MiXCR. This sample has around 900,000 distinct CDR3 sequences, with around 30% found just once. V is TRBV2 and J is TRBJ2-5; D ambiguous. The clonotype was recovered from a human donor in good health (CMV status not recorded). Some clones in this sample may be carry-over from other donors' samples. The sequencing used cultured CD8+ T cells from PBMCs, collected from culture after CMV antigen stimulation. The CDR3 sequence is CASSSTGYYGETQYF. CDR3 nucleotides: TGTGCCAGCAGTTCGACGGGCTACTATGGAGAGACCCAGTACTTC.